A selection of T cell receptor beta chains follows, all from one sample in a study of neurological immune-mediated disorders. TCRdb re-called the 5' RACE reads through MiXCR, storing one row per CDR3 protein. The sample shows 70,000 to 95,000 distinct CDR3 sequences, about 13% of them seen only once. The specimen sequenced was PBMCs. The receptors stem from a female donor with HTLV-1-associated myelopathy (HAM/TSP). Both conserved end residues are part of each CDR3. D genes are given only for firm matches. A row's size may be missing; if present it is once, few, many or a size class.

j_call,v_call,d_call,clone_size,cdr3_aa,cdr3_nt
TRBJ2-1,TRBV2,TRBD2,many,CASSGLADYNEQFF,TGTGCCAGCAGTGGGCTAGCGGACTACAATGAGCAGTTCTTC
TRBJ2-2,TRBV20-1,-,-,CSALIVGVEVTGELFF,TGCAGTGCCCTAATAGTGGGCGTGGAGGTTACCGGGGAGCTGTTTTTT
TRBJ1-6,TRBV5-1,TRBD1,many,CASSQTGVNSPLHF,TGCGCCAGCAGCCAAACAGGGGTTAATTCACCCCTCCACTTT
TRBJ2-7,TRBV25-1,-,-,CACSDPTQGTGEQYF,TGTGCCTGCAGTGATCCAACACAGGGCACTGGAGAGCAGTACTTC
TRBJ2-7,TRBV25-1,-,many,CASIGRSQGFAYEQYF,TGTGCCAGCATCGGAAGGTCCCAGGGTTTTGCCTACGAGCAGTACTTC
TRBJ1-5,TRBV29-1,-,many,CSVEASGQPQHF,TGCAGCGTTGAAGCGTCGGGTCAGCCCCAGCATTTT
TRBJ2-1,TRBV14,TRBD1,many,CASSLRPGQLGNEQFF,TGTGCCAGCAGCCTCCGACCGGGACAGCTTGGGAATGAGCAGTTCTTC
TRBJ1-5,TRBV12-3/TRBV12-4,-,many,CASSLGLRNQPQHF,TGTGCCAGCAGCTTAGGACTGAGAAATCAGCCCCAGCATTTT
TRBJ1-1,TRBV12-3/TRBV12-4,-,many,CASSTGSSEAFF,TGTGCCAGCAGCACGGGGTCTTCTGAAGCTTTCTTT
TRBJ2-4,TRBV29-1,-,many,CSVGTGTGNIQYF,TGCAGCGTGGGTACAGGGACGGGTAACATTCAGTACTTC
TRBJ1-5,TRBV3-1,-,many,CASSQGFGGGNQPQHF,TGTGCCAGCAGCCAAGGTTTCGGTGGGGGCAATCAGCCCCAGCATTTT
TRBJ2-1,TRBV5-1,-,many,CASSPVPGSYNEQFF,TGCGCCAGCAGCCCAGTCCCCGGGTCCTACAATGAGCAGTTCTTC
TRBJ2-5,TRBV6-6,-,many,CASSDRETQYF,TGTGCCAGCAGCGACAGAGAGACCCAGTACTTC
TRBJ2-7,TRBV28,-,many,CASSLNARERLYEQYF,TGTGCCAGCAGTTTAAATGCCCGGGAACGACTCTACGAGCAGTACTTC
TRBJ1-1,TRBV11-2,-,many,CASRRGQVDTEAFF,TGTGCCAGCAGGAGGGGTCAGGTAGACACTGAAGCTTTCTTT
TRBJ2-5,TRBV30,TRBD1,-,CAWSPTGGETQYF,TGTGCCTGGAGTCCCACAGGGGGAGAGACCCAGTACTTC
TRBJ2-1,TRBV24-1,-,many,CATSDPAPRYRNEQFF,TGTGCCACCAGTGATCCCGCCCCCCGATATAGGAATGAGCAGTTCTTC
TRBJ1-5,TRBV10-3,-,many,CAISESDRGSNQPQHF,TGTGCCATCAGTGAGTCGGATCGTGGTAGCAATCAGCCCCAGCATTTT
TRBJ1-6,TRBV5-1,-,many,CASRAAVTYSPLHF,TGCGCCAGCAGGGCTGCAGTCACCTATTCACCCCTCCACTTT
TRBJ1-4,TRBV15,-,-,CATSRGSVEKLFF,TGTGCCACCAGCAGAGGAAGCGTCGAAAAACTGTTTTTT
TRBJ2-6,TRBV5-1,-,many,CASSPGQTSGANVLTF,TGCGCCAGCAGCCCTGGACAGACCTCTGGGGCCAACGTCCTGACTTTC
TRBJ1-3,TRBV28,-,many,CASSLSSGSGNTIYF,TGTGCCAGCAGTTTATCGAGCGGGTCTGGAAACACCATATATTTT
TRBJ2-7,TRBV11-2,-,many,CASSLVSGKVGNEQYF,TGTGCCAGCAGCTTAGTGTCGGGGAAGGTAGGGAACGAGCAGTACTTC
TRBJ2-7,TRBV20-1,-,many,CSASGGDPSYEQYF,TGCAGTGCTAGTGGCGGGGATCCTTCCTACGAGCAGTACTTC
TRBJ1-5,TRBV15,-,many,CATSRDWGDSNQPQHF,TGTGCCACCAGCAGAGATTGGGGGGATAGCAATCAGCCCCAGCATTTT
TRBJ2-3,TRBV12-3/TRBV12-4,-,many,CASSLVGWSTDTQYF,TGTGCCAGCAGTTTAGTAGGTTGGAGCACAGATACGCAGTATTTT
TRBJ2-2,TRBV5-1,-,many,CASRDSNTGELFF,TGTGCCAGCAGAGACAGTAACACCGGGGAGCTGTTTTTT
TRBJ2-5,TRBV9,-,-,CASSEGSLQETQYF,TGTGCCAGCAGCGAGGGGAGTCTCCAAGAGACCCAGTACTTC
TRBJ2-6,TRBV5-1,-,many,CASSLTGTRFSGANVLTF,TGCGCCAGCAGCTTGACGGGGACACGCTTCTCTGGGGCCAACGTCCTGACTTTC
TRBJ2-4,TRBV4-1,-,many,CASSQDGGHDLAKNIQYF,TGCGCCAGCAGCCAAGATGGGGGACACGACTTAGCCAAAAACATTCAGTACTTC
TRBJ1-3,TRBV28,-,many,CASRPVWGSPGNTIYF,TGTGCCAGCAGGCCTGTGTGGGGATCTCCTGGAAACACCATATATTTT
TRBJ2-7,TRBV18,-,-,CASSRSTREILYEQYF,TGTGCCAGCTCACGAAGTACACGGGAAATTCTCTACGAGCAGTACTTC
TRBJ2-2,TRBV5-1,-,many,CASSLDPQGTNAGELFF,TGCGCCAGCAGCTTGGACCCCCAAGGGACCAACGCCGGGGAGCTGTTTTTT
TRBJ2-5,TRBV10-3,-,many,CAIRDGDGETQYF,TGTGCCATCAGAGACGGGGACGGGGAGACCCAGTACTTC